Below are 28 T cell receptor beta chains sequenced from a single sample in a study of CD8+ T cells in alopecia areata. RNA extraction and reverse transcription yielded cDNA as sequencing template. Some clones are missing from TCRdb's copy, which holds only in-frame ones; the method was immunoSEQ multiplex PCR. The sample contains some 110,000 clones, around two fifths of which appear only once. Sequenced material: CD4+ T cells sorted from blood. The receptors were gathered from a human donor with alopecia areata.

This clone was recorded only once. This rearrangement joins TRBV2 to TRBJ1-2, with TRBD1 identical over 8 bases. The CDR3 covers 13 residues. From germline, CDR1 is SNHLY and CDR2 FYNNEI. V was clipped by 8 bases and J by 5 bases; unmatched bases: 7. CDR3 amino acids: CASHGQGKYGYTF. The DNA for the CDR3 is TGTGCCAGCCATGGACAGGGCAAGTATGGCTACACCTTC.

This clone was observed a handful of times. The J gene is TRBJ2-3, the V gene TRBV29-1; D is undetermined. The CDR3 sequence is 13 residues long. Germline V lookup: CDR1 SQVTM, CDR2 ANQGSEA. Trimming pared 4 bases from V and 0 bases from J, leaving 8 bases between. In DNA form, the CDR3 reads TGCAGCGTTGTAGGCCAAAGCACAGATACGCAGTATTTT. This encodes CSVVGQSTDTQYF.

This clone was observed a few times. The rearrangement joins TRBV29-1 to TRBJ2-5; tentative D call: TRBD1 (5 bases). Between the trimmed V and J ends, which lost 0 bases and 4 bases, there was a span of 12 bases. The CDR3 is 14 amino acids. Germline V gene lookup returns CDR1 SQVTM and CDR2 ANQGSEA. CDR3 nucleotide sequence: TGCAGCGTTGAAGATCAAGGGGCGCGAGAGACCCAGTACTTC. Its translation is CSVEDQGARETQYF. The full variable domain, completed using reference TRBV29-1 and TRBJ2-5, is SAVISQKPSRDICQRGTSLTIQCQVDSQVTMMFWYRQQPGQSLTLIATANQGSEATYESGFVIDKFPISRPNLTFSTLTVSNMSPEDSSIYLCSVEDQGARETQYFGPGTRLLVL.

The genes are TRBV6-5 and TRBJ2-1; TRBD2 matches 9 bases. The CDR3 covers 14 residues. CDR1 is MNHEY, CDR2 SVGAGI, per germline. V dropped 6 bases and J dropped 6; count of bases not matched to a gene: 6. CDR3 amino acids: CASRGTSNRNEQFF. The CDR3 DNA follows: TGTGCCAGCAGGGGGACTAGCAATCGCAATGAGCAGTTCTTC.

The chain recombines TRBV5-1 with TRBJ1-1; 7 nucleotides match TRBD1. Trimming cost V 0 bases and J 4 bases; bases outside gene matches: 3. This CDR3 spans 14 amino acids. Germline CDR1 and CDR2: SGHRS and YFSETQ. The CDR3 spells CASSLGQGSTEAFF. The DNA for the CDR3 is TGCGCCAGCAGCTTGGGACAGGGCTCCACTGAAGCTTTCTTT.

The chain recombines TRBV9 with TRBJ2-1, with unresolved D. The CDR3 is made up of 14 amino acids. The V end lost 2 bases, the J end lost 7 bases, and 13 bases lay between the germline ends. CDR1 is SGDLS, CDR2 YYNGEE, per germline. The CDR3 sequence is CASSVPMVRNEQFF. CDR3 coding DNA: TGTGCCAGCAGCGTCCCGATGGTAAGGAATGAGCAGTTCTTC.

This clone came up a few times. The gene calls are TRBV29-1 and TRBJ2-2, with 12 bases matching TRBD1. The CDR3 contains 15 residues. Trimming cost V 6 bases and J 6 bases; bases outside gene matches: 8. Germline values: CDR1 SQVTM, CDR2 ANQGSEA. For the CDR3, the DNA is TGCAGCGTAATCCCGGGACAGGGGGCGGCCGGGGAGCTGTTTTTT. Protein product: CSVIPGQGAAGELFF.

This chain uses TRBV4-2 with TRBJ1-5; D gene unclear. The CDR3 is made up of 14 amino acids. Per the germline V gene, CDR1 is LGHNA and CDR2 is YNFKEQ. V dropped 1 base and J dropped 4 bases, with 8 bases sitting between them. The CDR3 nucleotides are TGTGCCAGCAGCCAAGTGGGTGGGAATCAGCCCCAGCATTTT. Its protein product is CASSQVGGNQPQHF.

V and J are TRBV29-1 and TRBJ1-5; D possibly corresponds to TRBD1 (6 bases). V dropped 7 bases and J dropped 0 bases, with 13 bases sitting between them. Germline V CDR1 and CDR2: SQVTM, ANQGSEA. The CDR3 runs to 14 residues. This CDR3 reads CSATTGNSNQPQHF. The CDR3 region has the DNA TGCAGCGCTACCACAGGGAATAGCAATCAGCCCCAGCATTTT.

The chain recombines TRBV30 with TRBJ1-5; D ambiguous. CDR1 GTSNPN and CDR2 SVGIG come from the germline V gene (reference sequence). Trimming stripped 2 bases from V and 4 bases from J, with 12 bases between. CDR3 length: 14 amino acids. The CDR3 loop reads CAWSSGNGNQPQHF. The CDR3 DNA follows: TGTGCCTGGAGTTCCGGGAACGGGAATCAGCCCCAGCATTTT.

This chain uses TRBV28 with TRBJ2-7; TRBD1 is a possible D gene (6 bases). CDR1 is MDHEN, CDR2 SYDVKM, per germline. Trimming took 6 bases from V and 5 from J, leaving 11 bases between them. The CDR3 runs 12 residues. Here the CDR3 DNA reads TGTGCCAGCAGGCTACAGGGACACGAGCAGTACTTC. Its translation is CASRLQGHEQYF.

This clone was seen only a few times. The chain uses TRBV5-1 and TRBJ2-7; no reliable D call. The V end was cut by 5 bases, the J end by 6 bases, with 15 bases between. The CDR3 is made up of 13 amino acids. Germline CDR1 reads SGHRS; CDR2 reads YFSETQ. The chain's CDR3 is CASSWQVSSEQYF. CDR3 nucleotides: TGCGCCAGCAGTTGGCAGGTATCGAGCGAGCAGTACTTC.

The rearrangement joins TRBV4-2 to TRBJ2-5; D possibly corresponds to TRBD2 (6 bases). The CDR3 covers 16 residues. The ends were cut back, 1 base at V and 1 base at J, with 13 bases in the middle. Germline lookup yields CDR1 LGHNA and CDR2 YNFKEQ. The DNA of the CDR3 is TGTGCCAGCAGCCAAGGCGGCGCGGGGATCCAAGAGACCCAGTACTTC. It codes for CASSQGGAGIQETQYF.

This chain uses TRBV5-1 with TRBJ1-1, with 7 nucleotides matching TRBD1. In germline, CDR1 is SGHRS, CDR2 YFSETQ. This CDR3 comprises 15 residues. Trimming removed 5 bases from V and 4 bases from J; junction bases left unmatched: 11. This chain's CDR3 is CASRDTSAGGTEAFF. CDR3 bases: TGCGCCAGCAGAGATACATCCGCAGGGGGCACTGAAGCTTTCTTT.

This clone was observed a few times. V is TRBV15 and J is TRBJ2-3; 9 nucleotides align to TRBD1. Germline trimming cut 1 base from V and 4 bases from J; bases unmatched to any gene: 3. The CDR3 spans 15 residues. In germline, CDR1 is LNHNV, CDR2 YYDKDF (reference sequence). CDR3 sequence (DNA): TGTGCCACCAGCAGAGCCGGGACAGGGTCAGATACGCAGTATTTT. It is translated as CATSRAGTGSDTQYF.

The genes are TRBV27 and TRBJ2-7; 11 nucleotides align to TRBD2. Germline CDR1 and CDR2: MNHEY and SMNVEV (reference sequence). The length of the CDR3 is 14 residues. Trimming cost V 7 bases and J 3 bases; bases outside gene matches: 5. The CDR3 loop is CASKIAGGVYEQYF. CDR3 in DNA: TGTGCCAGCAAAATAGCGGGAGGGGTCTACGAGCAGTACTTC.

The V and J genes are TRBV11-2 and TRBJ2-7, with 9 bases that match TRBD1. The J segment lost 1 base and the V segment lost 1 base, leaving 5 bases of the junction unmatched. CDR3 size: 16 residues. Germline CDR1 SGHAT, CDR2 FQNNGV. CDR3 amino acids: CASSLATGGRSYEQYF. The CDR3 region has the DNA TGTGCCAGCAGCTTAGCCACAGGGGGCCGGTCCTACGAGCAGTACTTC.

This clone was observed a handful of times. V and J are TRBV10-3 and TRBJ2-6; 7 bases are shared with TRBD2. From germline, CDR1 is ENHRY and CDR2 SYGVKD. V shed 8 bases, J shed 4 bases, and the junction held 5 bases outside the gene matches. The CDR3 runs to 14 residues. This CDR3 reads CAIGRDGGANVLTF. The CDR3 nucleotides read TGTGCCATCGGGAGGGACGGAGGGGCCAACGTCCTGACTTTC.

In this sample, this clone turned up a few times. The rearrangement links TRBV4-3 to TRBJ2-7; TRBD2 matches at 12 bases. CDR1 is LGHNA and CDR2 is YSLEER in the germline V gene. This CDR3 is 18 amino acids long. V was pared by 0 bases and J by 7 bases, with 13 bases of the junction left unmatched. The CDR3 DNA reads as TGCGCCAGCAGCCAAGACGGACTTGGACTAGCGGGGCAGAGGGAGCAGTACTTC. This gives the protein CASSQDGLGLAGQREQYF.

The CDR3 is CSVVQLGGETQYF. CDR3 nucleotides: TGCAGCGTTGTTCAACTGGGCGGGGAGACCCAGTACTTC. The chain couples TRBV29-1 to TRBJ2-5, with D perhaps TRBD2 (5 bases). Germline CDR1 reads SQVTM; CDR2 reads ANQGSEA. This CDR3 is built from 13 residues. Trimming cost V 4 bases and J 5 bases, with 14 bases left between them.

The chain links TRBV7-2 to TRBJ2-3; D unclear. Looked up from germline, CDR1 is SGHTA and CDR2 is FQGNSA. This CDR3 spans 14 amino acids. V lost 5 bases and J lost 4, with 13 bases in between. The CDR3 loop reads CASSLGSSPDTQYF. The CDR3 DNA sequence: TGTGCCAGCAGCCTGGGTAGTAGCCCAGATACGCAGTATTTT.

The V gene is TRBV7-2, the J gene TRBJ2-4; possible D gene TRBD2, 5 bases. This CDR3 is built from 15 residues. V was trimmed by 0 bases and J by 2 bases, leaving 8 bases between them. CDR1 and CDR2 (germline): SGHTA, FQGNSA. The CDR3 region is CASSLAGGSKNIQYF. For the CDR3, the DNA is TGTGCCAGCAGCTTAGCGGGCGGGTCCAAAAACATTCAGTACTTC.

J is TRBJ2-1 and V is TRBV30; possible D gene TRBD2, 6 bases. V lost 4 bases, J lost 10 bases, and 17 bases lay in between. There are 13 residues in the CDR3. Germline CDR1 reads GTSNPN; CDR2 reads SVGIG (reference sequence). CDR3 loop: CAWTGLPFGEQFF. As DNA, the CDR3 is TGTGCCTGGACGGGACTCCCTTTCGGGGAGCAGTTCTTC.

This clone was found once. The rearrangement joins TRBV7-9 to TRBJ2-7; D unclear. Germline CDR1 and CDR2: SEHNR and FQNEAQ (reference sequence). V dropped 8 bases and J dropped 0 bases, with 11 bases sitting between them. This CDR3 contains 13 residues. Written as DNA, the CDR3 is TGTGCCAGCGGGCAGGCAAGCTCCTACGAGCAGTACTTC. It codes for CASGQASSYEQYF.

This clone was detected a few times. The V call is TRBV5-1, the J call TRBJ2-5; 7 nucleotides line up with TRBD1. The ends lost 0 bases at V and 5 bases at J; junction bases unmatched: 10. The CDR3 runs to 16 residues. CDR1 is SGHRS and CDR2 is YFSETQ in the germline V gene. The chain's CDR3 is CASSLGQGRIGETQYF. CDR3 DNA: TGCGCCAGCAGCTTGGGACAGGGAAGGATCGGGGAGACCCAGTACTTC. The whole variable domain, remainder taken from reference TRBV5-1 and TRBJ2-5, is KAGVTQTPRYLIKTRGQQVTLSCSPISGHRSVSWYQQTPGQGLQFLFEYFSETQRNKGNFPGRFSGRQFSNSRSEMNVSTLELGDSALYLCASSLGQGRIGETQYFGPGTRLLVL.

This clone has more than one count but fewer than ten. J is TRBJ2-7 and V is TRBV7-2, with 13 bases fitting TRBD2. V shed 6 bases and J 0 bases; nucleotides not matched to a gene: 14. CDR1 and CDR2 from the germline V gene are SGHTA and FQGNSA. This CDR3 comprises 19 residues. The CDR3 coding sequence is TGTGCCAGCAGGCATACTAGCGGGGGGGCCGCCAGGAGCTCCTACGAGCAGTACTTC. As protein: CASRHTSGGAARSSYEQYF.

There are a few counts of this clone. The CDR3 region is CASSYSTRGRDEQYF. CDR3 DNA: TGTGCCAGCAGTTACTCGACCAGGGGCCGGGACGAGCAGTACTTC. V and J are TRBV6-6 and TRBJ2-7, with a tentative D call TRBD1 (6 bases). The V end lost 0 bases, the J end lost 5 bases, and 14 bases lay between the germline ends. CDR1 is MNHNY and CDR2 is SVGAGI in the germline V gene (reference sequence). The CDR3 totals 15 residues.

This clone was observed a single time. This chain joins TRBV29-1 and TRBJ1-1; TRBD1 matches at 7 bases. Germline CDR1 reads SQVTM; CDR2 reads ANQGSEA. Losses at the gene ends were 4 bases for V and 6 bases for J; bases not matched to a gene: 11. The CDR3 consists of 14 residues. The CDR3, as DNA: TGCAGCGTTGCGTCGCTGACAGGGCGCGCTGAAGCTTTCTTT. It translates to CSVASLTGRAEAFF.